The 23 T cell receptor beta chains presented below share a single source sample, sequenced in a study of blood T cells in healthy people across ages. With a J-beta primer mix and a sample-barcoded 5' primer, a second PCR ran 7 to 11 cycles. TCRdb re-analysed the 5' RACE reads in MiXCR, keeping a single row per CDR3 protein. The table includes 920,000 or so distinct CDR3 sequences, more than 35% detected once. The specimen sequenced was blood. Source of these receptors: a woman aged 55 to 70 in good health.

CDR3 region: CASSLVPRDRGEQYF. The DNA for the CDR3 is TGTGCCAGCAGCTTAGTTCCCCGGGACAGGGGCGAGCAGTACTTC. The chain joins TRBV7-9 to TRBJ2-5; 10 bases match TRBD1. The assigned J gene may be wrong: the sequence end matches TRBJ2-7 better. The length of the CDR3 is 15 residues. In germline, CDR1 is SEHNR, CDR2 FQNEAQ (reference sequence).

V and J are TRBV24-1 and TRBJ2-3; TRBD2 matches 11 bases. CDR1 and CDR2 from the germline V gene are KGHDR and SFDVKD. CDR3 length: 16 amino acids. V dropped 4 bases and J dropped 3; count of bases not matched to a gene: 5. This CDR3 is CATSDLAGGPTDTQYF. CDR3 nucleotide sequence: TGTGCCACCAGTGACTTAGCGGGAGGGCCTACAGATACGCAGTATTTT.

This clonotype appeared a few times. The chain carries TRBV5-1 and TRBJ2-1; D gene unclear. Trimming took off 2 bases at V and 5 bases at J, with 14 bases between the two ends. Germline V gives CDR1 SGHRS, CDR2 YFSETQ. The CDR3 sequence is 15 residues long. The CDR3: CASSFAGLNDNEQFF. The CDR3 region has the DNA TGCGCCAGCAGCTTTGCAGGCTTAAACGACAATGAGCAGTTCTTC.

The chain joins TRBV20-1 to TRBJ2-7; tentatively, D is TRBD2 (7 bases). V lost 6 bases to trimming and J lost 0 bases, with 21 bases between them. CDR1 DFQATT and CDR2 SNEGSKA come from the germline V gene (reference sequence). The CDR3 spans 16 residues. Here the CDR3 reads CSALRGAGADSYEQYF. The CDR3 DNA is TGCAGTGCCCTGAGGGGGGCGGGAGCCGACTCCTACGAGCAGTACTTC.

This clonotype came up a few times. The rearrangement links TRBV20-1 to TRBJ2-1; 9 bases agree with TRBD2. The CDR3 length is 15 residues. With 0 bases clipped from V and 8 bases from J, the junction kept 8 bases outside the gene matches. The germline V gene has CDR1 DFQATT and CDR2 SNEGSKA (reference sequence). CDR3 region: CSARDWAGGPHEQFF. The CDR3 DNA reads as TGCAGTGCTAGAGATTGGGCGGGAGGGCCGCATGAGCAGTTCTTC.

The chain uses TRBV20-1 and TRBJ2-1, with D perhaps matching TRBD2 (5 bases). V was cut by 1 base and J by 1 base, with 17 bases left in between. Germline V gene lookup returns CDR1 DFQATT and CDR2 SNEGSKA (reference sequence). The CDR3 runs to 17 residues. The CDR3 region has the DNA TGCAGTGCTAGAGGTGGATTCGGAGGACTGTCCTACAATGAGCAGTTCTTC. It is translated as CSARGGFGGLSYNEQFF.

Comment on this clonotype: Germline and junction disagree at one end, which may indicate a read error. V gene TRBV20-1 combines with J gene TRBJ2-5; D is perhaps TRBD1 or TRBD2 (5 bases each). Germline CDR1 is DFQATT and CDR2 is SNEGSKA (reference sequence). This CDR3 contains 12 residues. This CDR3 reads CSTRPGPETQYF. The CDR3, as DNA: TGCAGTACTAGACCGGGGCCGGAGACCCAGTACTTC.

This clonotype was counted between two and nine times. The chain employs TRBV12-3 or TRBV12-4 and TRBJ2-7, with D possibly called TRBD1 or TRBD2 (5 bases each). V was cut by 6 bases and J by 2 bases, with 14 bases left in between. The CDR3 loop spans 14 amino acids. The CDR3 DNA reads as TGTGCCAGCAGACCCAGGGAGTCTACCTACGAGCAGTACTTC. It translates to CASRPRESTYEQYF.

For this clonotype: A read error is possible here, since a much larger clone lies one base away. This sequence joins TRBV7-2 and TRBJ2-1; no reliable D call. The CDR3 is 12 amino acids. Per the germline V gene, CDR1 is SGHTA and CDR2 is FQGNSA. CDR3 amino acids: CASGFSFNEQFF. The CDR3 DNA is TGTGCCAGCGGCTTCAGTTTTAATGAGCAGTTCTTC.

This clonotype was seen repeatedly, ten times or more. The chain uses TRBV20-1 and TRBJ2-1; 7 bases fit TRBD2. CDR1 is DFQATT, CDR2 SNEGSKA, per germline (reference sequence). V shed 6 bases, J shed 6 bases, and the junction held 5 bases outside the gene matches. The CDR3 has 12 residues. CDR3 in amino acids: CSASRELNEQFF. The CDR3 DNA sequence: TGCAGTGCCTCGCGGGAGCTCAATGAGCAGTTCTTC.

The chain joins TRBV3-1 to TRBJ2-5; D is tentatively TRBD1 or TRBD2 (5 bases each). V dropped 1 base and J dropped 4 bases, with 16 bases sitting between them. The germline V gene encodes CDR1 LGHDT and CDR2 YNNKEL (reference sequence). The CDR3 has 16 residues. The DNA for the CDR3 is TGTGCCAGCAGCCAAGGGGCTAGCAGGGTCGGAGAGACCCAGTACTTC. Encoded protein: CASSQGASRVGETQYF.

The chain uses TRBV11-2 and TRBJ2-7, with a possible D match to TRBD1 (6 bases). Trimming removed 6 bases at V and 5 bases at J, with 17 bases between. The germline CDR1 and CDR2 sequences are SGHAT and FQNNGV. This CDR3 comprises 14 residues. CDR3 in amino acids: CASRTKGHRDEQYF. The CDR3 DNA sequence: TGTGCCAGCAGAACAAAGGGACACCGCGACGAGCAGTACTTC.

The CDR3 here is CASSSGAPGGYTF. CDR3 coding DNA: TGCGCCAGCAGTTCCGGGGCTCCTGGTGGCTACACCTTC. The J gene is TRBJ1-2, the V gene TRBV10-2; D may be TRBD1 (5 bases). Trimming left V 5 bases short and J 7 bases short, with 14 bases between. The CDR3 consists of 13 residues. The V gene's germline CDR1 is WSHSY and CDR2 SAAADI.

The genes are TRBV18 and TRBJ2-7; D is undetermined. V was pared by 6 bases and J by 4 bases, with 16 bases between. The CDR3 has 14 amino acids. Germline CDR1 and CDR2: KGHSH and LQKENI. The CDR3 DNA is TGTGCCAGCTCCGTCGGTCCGAAAAGATACGAGCAGTACTTC. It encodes CASSVGPKRYEQYF.

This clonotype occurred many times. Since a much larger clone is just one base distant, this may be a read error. DNA for the CDR3: TGCAGCGGCGGGAACCTAGATACGCAGTATTTT. Translated: CSGGNLDTQYF. The genes are TRBV29-1 and TRBJ2-3; weak D call: TRBD2 (6 bases). Deletions cut 7 bases from V and 5 bases from J, with 10 bases between. This CDR3 is built from 11 residues. CDR1 and CDR2 (germline): SQVTM, ANQGSEA.

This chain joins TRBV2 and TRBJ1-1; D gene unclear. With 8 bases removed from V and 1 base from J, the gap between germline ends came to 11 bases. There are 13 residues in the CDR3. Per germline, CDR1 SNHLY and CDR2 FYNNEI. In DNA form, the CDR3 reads TGTGCCAGCCATCGAGAGCGGAACACTGAAGCTTTCTTT. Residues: CASHRERNTEAFF. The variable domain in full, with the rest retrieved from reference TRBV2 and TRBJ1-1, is EPEVTQTPSHQVTQMGQEVILRCVPISNHLYFYWYRQILGQKVEFLVSFYNNEISEKSEIFDDQFSVERPDGSNFTLKIRSTKLEDSAMYFCASHRERNTEAFFGQGTRLTVV.

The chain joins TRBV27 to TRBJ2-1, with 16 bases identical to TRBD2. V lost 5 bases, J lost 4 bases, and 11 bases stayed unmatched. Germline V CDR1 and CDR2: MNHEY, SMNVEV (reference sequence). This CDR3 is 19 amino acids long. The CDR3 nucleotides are TGTGCCAGCAGTGGGACCGGGACTAGCGGGAGGGCCGTTTACAATGAGCAGTTCTTC. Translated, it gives CASSGTGTSGRAVYNEQFF.

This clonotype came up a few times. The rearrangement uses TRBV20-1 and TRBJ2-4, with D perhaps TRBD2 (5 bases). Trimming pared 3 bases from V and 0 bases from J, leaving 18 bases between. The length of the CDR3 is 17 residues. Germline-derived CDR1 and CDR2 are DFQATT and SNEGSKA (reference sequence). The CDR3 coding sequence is TGCAGTGCTAGCCCAAACTCTAGCCCTCTAGCCAAAAACATTCAGTACTTC. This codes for CSASPNSSPLAKNIQYF.

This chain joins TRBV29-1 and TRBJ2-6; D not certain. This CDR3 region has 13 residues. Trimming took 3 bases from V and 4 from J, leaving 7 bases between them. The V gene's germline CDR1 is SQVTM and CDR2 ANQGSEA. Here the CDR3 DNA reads TGCAGCGTTGACAAAGCAGGGGCCAACGTCCTGACTTTC. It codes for CSVDKAGANVLTF.

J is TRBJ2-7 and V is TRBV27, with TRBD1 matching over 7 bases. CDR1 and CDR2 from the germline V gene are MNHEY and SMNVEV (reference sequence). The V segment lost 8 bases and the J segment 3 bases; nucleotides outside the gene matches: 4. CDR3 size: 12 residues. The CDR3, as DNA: TGTGCCAGCGGAAGGGGGCACTACGAGCAGTACTTC. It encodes CASGRGHYEQYF.

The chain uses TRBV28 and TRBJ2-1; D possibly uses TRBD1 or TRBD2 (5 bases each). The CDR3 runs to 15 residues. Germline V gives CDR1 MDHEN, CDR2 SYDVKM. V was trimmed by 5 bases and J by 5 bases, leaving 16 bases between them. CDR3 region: CASSASGTPNNEQFF. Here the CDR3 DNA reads TGTGCCAGCAGTGCCTCCGGGACGCCTAACAATGAGCAGTTCTTC.

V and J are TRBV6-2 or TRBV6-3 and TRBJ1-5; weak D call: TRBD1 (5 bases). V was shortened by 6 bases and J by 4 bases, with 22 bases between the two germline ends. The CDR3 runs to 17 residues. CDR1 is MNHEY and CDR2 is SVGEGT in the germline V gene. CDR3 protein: CASSLGLGQRGNQPQHF. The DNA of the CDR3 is TGTGCCAGCAGCTTGGGATTAGGGCAGCGGGGGAATCAGCCCCAGCATTTT.

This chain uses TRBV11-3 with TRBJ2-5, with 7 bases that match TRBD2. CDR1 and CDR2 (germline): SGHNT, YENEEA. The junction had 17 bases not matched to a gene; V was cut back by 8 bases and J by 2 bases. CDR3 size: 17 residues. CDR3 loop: CASPCPFGGSSQETQYF. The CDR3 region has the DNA TGTGCCAGCCCCTGTCCCTTTGGCGGGAGCTCTCAAGAGACCCAGTACTTC.